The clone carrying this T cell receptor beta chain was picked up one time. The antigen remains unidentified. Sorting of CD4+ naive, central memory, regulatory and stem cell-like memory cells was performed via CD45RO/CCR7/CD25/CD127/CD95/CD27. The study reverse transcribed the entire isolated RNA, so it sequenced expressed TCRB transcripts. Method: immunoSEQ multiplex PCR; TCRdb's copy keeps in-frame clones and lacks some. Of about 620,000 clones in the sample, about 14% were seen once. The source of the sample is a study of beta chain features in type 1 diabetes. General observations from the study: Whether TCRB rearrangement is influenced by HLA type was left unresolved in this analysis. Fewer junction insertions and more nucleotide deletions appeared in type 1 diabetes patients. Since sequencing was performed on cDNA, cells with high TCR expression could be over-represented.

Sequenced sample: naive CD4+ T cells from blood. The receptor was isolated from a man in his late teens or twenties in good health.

CDR3 sequence reads: CAGASRSNTGELFF. The DNA for the CDR3 is TGTGCCGGGGCCTCTCGGTCGAACACCGGGGAGCTGTTTTTT. The chain joins TRBV7-6 to TRBJ2-2, with D maybe TRBD1 (5 bases). V was shortened by 11 bases and J by 0 bases, with 13 bases between the two germline ends. The germline CDR1 and CDR2 sequences are SGHVS and FNYEAQ. This CDR3 is 14 amino acids long.